This TCR beta chain was captured by sequencing in a study of Ad26.COV2.S vaccination and SARS-CoV-2 variants. Points from the study as a whole: It is possible that the TCR breadth and depth analyses underestimated the total T cell responses. Vaccinees displayed broader spike-specific TCR repertoires than placebo recipients. Breadth measured for non-spike TCRs was similar across vaccine and placebo recipients. Reported findings describe substantial breadth in spike-specific CD8+ and CD4+ T cell responses following vaccination.

Worth noting for this clone: Its matching antigen is unknown.

This table comes from immunoSEQ multiplex PCR, and its TCRdb copy is limited to in-frame clones, with some not included. Of fewer than 55,000 clones in the sample, roughly 83% are singletons; the top ten hold roughly 50%. CDR1 is SGHRS and CDR2 is YFSETQ in the germline V gene. V gave up 0 bases and J gave up 3 bases; unmatched junction bases: 5. This CDR3 has 15 amino acids. The gene calls are TRBV5-1 and TRBJ2-7; TRBD2 matches 8 bases. The receptor comes from a human donor who had recovered from COVID-19. Sequenced here: peripheral blood, sampled after recovery from COVID-19. The CDR3 loop reads CASSLEAGVYYEQYF. In nucleotides, the CDR3 is TGCGCCAGCAGCTTGGAAGCGGGAGTTTACTACGAGCAGTACTTC. The full variable domain, completed using reference TRBV5-1 and TRBJ2-7, is KAGVTQTPRYLIKTRGQQVTLSCSPISGHRSVSWYQQTPGQGLQFLFEYFSETQRNKGNFPGRFSGRQFSNSRSEMNVSTLELGDSALYLCASSLEAGVYYEQYFGPGTRLTVT.